The 9 T cell receptor beta chains below were found in one sample sequenced in a study of T-cell memory formation after mild COVID-19. TCRdb reprocessed the 5' RACE reads via MiXCR and lists one record per CDR3 protein. The sample has some 310,000 distinct CDR3 sequences, 20% to 25% seen once. The sample was PBMCs or a T cell subset sorted from them (not recorded which). The receptors here all came from a man younger than 35 who had mild COVID-19 (a few samples of this study predate the infection). Cell type and time point are not known.

This chain links TRBV28 with TRBJ1-1; D not resolved. Trimming took 6 bases from V and 0 from J, leaving 11 bases between them. Germline V gives CDR1 MDHEN, CDR2 SYDVKM. The CDR3 is 14 amino acids. The CDR3 DNA reads TGTGCCAGCAGCGATGGTGCCATGAACACTGAAGCTTTCTTT. It translates to CASSDGAMNTEAFF.

V gene TRBV20-1 combines with J gene TRBJ2-3, with D maybe TRBD2 (6 bases). The CDR3 totals 12 residues. Between the trimmed V and J ends, which lost 5 bases and 5 bases, there was a span of 11 bases. Germline V gene lookup returns CDR1 DFQATT and CDR2 SNEGSKA (reference sequence). The CDR3 sequence is CSAAPRGDTQYF. The CDR3 region has the DNA TGCAGTGCTGCACCGCGGGGAGATACGCAGTATTTT.

This chain connects TRBV4-2 to TRBJ2-6; 9 nucleotides agree with TRBD1. The CDR3 consists of 18 residues. V trimming: 6 bases; J trimming: 0 bases; junction bases outside the gene matches: 9. CDR1 and CDR2 (germline): LGHNA, YNFKEQ. The CDR3 region has the DNA TGTGCCAGCAGGGGTTCCGGACAGGGGAGCTCTGGGGCCAACGTCCTGACTTTC. Translating gives CASRGSGQGSSGANVLTF.

The J gene is TRBJ1-5, the V gene TRBV20-1; 7 bases are shared with TRBD1. CDR1 is DFQATT, CDR2 SNEGSKA, per germline (reference sequence). The CDR3 has 12 residues. V dropped 7 bases and J dropped 5; count of bases not matched to a gene: 5. For the CDR3, the DNA is TGCAGTGTAGGGGACAGCTATCAGCCCCAGCATTTT. It is translated as CSVGDSYQPQHF.

The rearrangement links TRBV7-9 to TRBJ2-4; possibly TRBD1 or TRBD2 for D (6 bases each). The V gene's germline CDR1 is SEHNR and CDR2 FQNEAQ (reference sequence). The CDR3 runs to 15 residues. V gave up 7 bases and J gave up 6 bases, with 19 bases separating them. Here the CDR3 reads CASTQRGLGGNIQYF. CDR3 in DNA: TGTGCCAGCACCCAACGGGGGTTAGGGGGAAACATTCAGTACTTC.

The chain links TRBV5-4 to TRBJ1-1; the match to TRBD1 covers 8 bases. The CDR3 loop spans 14 amino acids. CDR1 is SGHNT and CDR2 is YYREEE in the germline V gene (reference sequence). Trimming removed 7 bases from V and 11 bases from J; junction bases left unmatched: 16. CDR3 nucleotide sequence: TGTGCCAGCGGGGCGGTGACAGGGGCCATGTATGCTTTCTTT. Protein sequence: CASGAVTGAMYAFF. Variable domain in full (rest from reference TRBV5-4 and TRBJ1-1): ETGVTQSPTHLIKTRGQQVTLRCSSQSGHNTVSWYQQALGQGPQFIFQYYREEENGRGNFPPRFSGLQFPNYSSELNVNALELDDSALYLCASGAVTGAMYAFFGQGTRLTVV.

Many counts were recorded for this clonotype. The chain carries TRBV7-9 and TRBJ2-1; no firm D call. Looked up from germline, CDR1 is SEHNR and CDR2 is FQNEAQ (reference sequence). This CDR3 is 15 amino acids long. Trimming removed 5 bases at V and 4 bases at J, with 15 bases between. In DNA form, the CDR3 reads TGTGCCAGCAGCCCCAAGGACCCCACATACAATGAGCAGTTCTTC. Its protein is CASSPKDPTYNEQFF.

This clonotype has just a few counts. At one boundary the junction diverges from the germline segment, which might be a read error. V and J are TRBV12-3 or TRBV12-4 and TRBJ1-1; the D is unclear. CDR3 length: 14 residues. CDR3 DNA sequence: TGTGCCAGCACTTTATGGACCGCGAACACTGAAGCTTTCTTT. Protein product: CASTLWTANTEAFF.

The sample holds one count of this clonotype. J is TRBJ2-7 and V is TRBV5-5; D is possibly TRBD1 (7 bases). The CDR3 loop spans 15 amino acids. Trimming left V 5 bases short and J 4 bases short, with 19 bases between. The germline CDR1 and CDR2 sequences are SGHKS and YYEKEE (reference sequence). The CDR3 bases are TGTGCCAGCAGTGCGGGACCGGGACAGCTATACGAGCAGTACTTC. Protein product: CASSAGPGQLYEQYF. The full variable domain, completed using reference TRBV5-5 and TRBJ2-7, is DAGVTQSPTHLIKTRGQQVTLRCSPISGHKSVSWYQQVLGQGPQFIFQYYEKEERGRGNFPDRFSARQFPNYSSELNVNALLLGDSALYLCASSAGPGQLYEQYFGPGTRLTVT.